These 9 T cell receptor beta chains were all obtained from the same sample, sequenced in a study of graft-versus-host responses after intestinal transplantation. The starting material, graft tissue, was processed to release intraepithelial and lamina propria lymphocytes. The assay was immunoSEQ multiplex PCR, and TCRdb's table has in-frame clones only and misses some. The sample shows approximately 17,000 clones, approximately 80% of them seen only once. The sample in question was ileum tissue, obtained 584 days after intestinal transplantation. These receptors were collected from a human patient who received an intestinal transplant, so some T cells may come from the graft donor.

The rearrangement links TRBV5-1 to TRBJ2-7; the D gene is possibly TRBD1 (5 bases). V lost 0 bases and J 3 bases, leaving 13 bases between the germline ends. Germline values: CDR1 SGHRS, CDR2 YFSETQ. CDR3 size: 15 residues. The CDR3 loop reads CASSLGAGRSYEQYF. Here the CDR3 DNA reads TGCGCCAGCAGCTTGGGGGCAGGGCGGAGCTACGAGCAGTACTTC.

CDR3 sequence (DNA): TGCGCCAGCAGCCCCGGACAGAGCAGGGGGGAGCAGTACTTC. Its translation: CASSPGQSRGEQYF. V is TRBV5-1 and J is TRBJ2-7; 7 bases are shared with TRBD1. CDR1 SGHRS and CDR2 YFSETQ come from the germline V gene. The CDR3 contains 14 residues. V lost 4 bases and J lost 7; bases outside the gene matches: 11.

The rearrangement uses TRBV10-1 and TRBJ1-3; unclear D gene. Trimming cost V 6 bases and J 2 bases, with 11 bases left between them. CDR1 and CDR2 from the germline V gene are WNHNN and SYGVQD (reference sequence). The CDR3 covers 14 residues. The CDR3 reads CASSMQRTGNTIYF. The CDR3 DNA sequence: TGCGCCAGCAGCATGCAAAGGACTGGAAACACCATATATTTT.

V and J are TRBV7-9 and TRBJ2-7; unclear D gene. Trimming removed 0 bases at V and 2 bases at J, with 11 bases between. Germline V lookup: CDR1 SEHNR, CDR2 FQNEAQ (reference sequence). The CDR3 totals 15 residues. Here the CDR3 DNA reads TGTGCCAGCAGCTTAGCGATGGCCATCCCCTACGAGCAGTACTTC. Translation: CASSLAMAIPYEQYF.

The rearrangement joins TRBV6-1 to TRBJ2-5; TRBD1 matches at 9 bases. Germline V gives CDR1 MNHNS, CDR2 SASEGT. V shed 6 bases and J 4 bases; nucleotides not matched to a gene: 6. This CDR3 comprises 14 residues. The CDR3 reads CASRMTGGGETQYF. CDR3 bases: TGTGCCAGCAGGATGACAGGGGGAGGAGAGACCCAGTACTTC.

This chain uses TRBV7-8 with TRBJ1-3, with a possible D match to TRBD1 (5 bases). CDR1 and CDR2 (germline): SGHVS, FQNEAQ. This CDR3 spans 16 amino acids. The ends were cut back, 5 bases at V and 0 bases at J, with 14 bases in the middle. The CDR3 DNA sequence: TGTGCCAGCAGCCGCGATCTCACAGGCTCTGGAAACACCATATATTTT. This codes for CASSRDLTGSGNTIYF.

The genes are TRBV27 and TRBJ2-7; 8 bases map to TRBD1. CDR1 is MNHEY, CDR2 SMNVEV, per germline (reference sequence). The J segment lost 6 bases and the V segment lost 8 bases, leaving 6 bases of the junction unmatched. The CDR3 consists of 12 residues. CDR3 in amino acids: CASRTGRREQYF. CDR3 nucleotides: TGTGCCAGCCGGACAGGGCGGCGCGAGCAGTACTTC.

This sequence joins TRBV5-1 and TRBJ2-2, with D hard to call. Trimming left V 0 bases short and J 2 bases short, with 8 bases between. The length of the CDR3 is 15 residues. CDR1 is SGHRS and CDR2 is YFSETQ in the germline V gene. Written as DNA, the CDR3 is TGCGCCAGCAGCTTGGAGGCGGTCAACACCGGGGAGCTGTTTTTT. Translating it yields CASSLEAVNTGELFF.

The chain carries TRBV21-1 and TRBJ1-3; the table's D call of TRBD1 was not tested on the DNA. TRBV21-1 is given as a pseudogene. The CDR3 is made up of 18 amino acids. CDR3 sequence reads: CASSRWAPDRGLRNTIYF. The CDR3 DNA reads TGTGCCAGCAGCAGGTGGGCTCCGGACAGGGGATTGAGAAACACCATATATTTT.